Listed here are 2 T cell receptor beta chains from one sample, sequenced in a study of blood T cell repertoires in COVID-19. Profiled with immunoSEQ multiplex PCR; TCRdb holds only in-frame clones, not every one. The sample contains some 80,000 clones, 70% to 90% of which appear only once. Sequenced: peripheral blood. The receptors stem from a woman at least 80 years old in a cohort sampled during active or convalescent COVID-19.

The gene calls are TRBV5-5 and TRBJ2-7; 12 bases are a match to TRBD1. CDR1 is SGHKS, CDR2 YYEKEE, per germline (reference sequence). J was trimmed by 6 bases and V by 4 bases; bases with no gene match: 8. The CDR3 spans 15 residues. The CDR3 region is CASSTGQGAAGEQYV. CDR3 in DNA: TGTGCCAGCAGCACGGGACAGGGGGCAGCGGGCGAGCAGTACGTC.

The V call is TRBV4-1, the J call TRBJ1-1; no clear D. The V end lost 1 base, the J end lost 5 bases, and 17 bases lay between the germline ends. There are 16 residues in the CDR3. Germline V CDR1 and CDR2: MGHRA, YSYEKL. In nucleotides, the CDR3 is TGCGCCAGCAGCCAAGGAGGGTTAAGGATGGGGACTGAAGCTTTCTTT. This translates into CASSQGGLRMGTEAFF.